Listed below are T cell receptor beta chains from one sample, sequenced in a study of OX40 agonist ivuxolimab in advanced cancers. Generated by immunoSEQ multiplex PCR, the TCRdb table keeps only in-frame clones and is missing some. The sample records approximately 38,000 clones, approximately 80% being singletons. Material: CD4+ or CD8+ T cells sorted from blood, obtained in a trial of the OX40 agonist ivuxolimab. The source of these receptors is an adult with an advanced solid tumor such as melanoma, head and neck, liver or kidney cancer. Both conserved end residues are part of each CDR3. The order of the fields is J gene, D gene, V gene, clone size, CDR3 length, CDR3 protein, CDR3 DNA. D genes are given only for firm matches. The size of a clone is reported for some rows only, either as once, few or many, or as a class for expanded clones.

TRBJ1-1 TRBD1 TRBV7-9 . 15 CASSLGTGANTEAFF TGTGCCAGCAGCTTGGGGACAGGGGCGAACACTGAAGCTTTCTTT
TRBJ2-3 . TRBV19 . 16 CASSIDSTGRTDTQYF TGTGCCAGTAGTATAGATTCTACAGGGAGGACAGATACGCAGTATTTT
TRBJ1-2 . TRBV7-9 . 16 CASSSTRGAGASGYTF TGTGCCAGCAGCTCGACCCGAGGGGCGGGGGCGAGTGGCTACACCTTC
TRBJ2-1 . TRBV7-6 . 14 CASSFGGSYNEQFF TGTGCCAGCAGCTTTGGGGGCTCCTACAATGAGCAGTTCTTC
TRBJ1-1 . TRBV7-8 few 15 CASSLAGSMNTEAFF TGTGCCAGCAGCTTAGCAGGGAGCATGAACACTGAAGCTTTCTTT
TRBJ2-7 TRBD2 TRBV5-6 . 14 CASTGLAGGYEQYF TGTGCCAGCACCGGACTAGCGGGGGGTTACGAGCAGTACTTC
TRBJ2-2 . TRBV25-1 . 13 CASSVGPTGELFF TGTGCCAGCAGTGTGGGACCCACCGGGGAGCTGTTTTTT
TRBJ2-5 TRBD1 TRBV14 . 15 CASTPRQGQGETQYF TGTGCCAGCACCCCAAGACAAGGACAGGGAGAGACCCAGTACTTC
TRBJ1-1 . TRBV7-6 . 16 CASSLLPSGPKAEAFF TGTGCCAGCAGCTTACTCCCATCCGGACCCAAGGCTGAAGCTTTCTTT
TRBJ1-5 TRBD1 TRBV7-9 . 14 CASSLGTGEQPQHF TGTGCCAGCAGCCTCGGGACAGGGGAGCAGCCCCAGCATTTT
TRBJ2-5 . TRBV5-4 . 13 CASSLGGWQTQYF TGTGCCAGCAGCTTGGGAGGGTGGCAGACCCAGTACTTC
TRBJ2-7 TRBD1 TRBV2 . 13 CASRGTASYEQYF TGTGCCAGCAGGGGGACAGCAAGTTACGAGCAGTACTTC
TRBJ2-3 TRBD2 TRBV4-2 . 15 CASSQEAGGTDTQYF TGTGCCAGCAGCCAAGAAGCGGGGGGCACAGATACGCAGTATTTT
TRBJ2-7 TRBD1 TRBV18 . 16 CASSPLDREASYEQYF TGTGCCAGCTCACCCCTCGACAGGGAAGCGTCCTACGAGCAGTACTTC
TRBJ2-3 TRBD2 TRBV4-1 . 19 CASSQQGLAGATRTDTQYF TGCGCCAGCAGCCAACAGGGACTAGCGGGGGCGACTCGCACAGATACGCAGTATTTT
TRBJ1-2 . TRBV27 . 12 CASSPTGYGYTF TGTGCCAGCAGCCCGACAGGTTACGGCTACACCTTC
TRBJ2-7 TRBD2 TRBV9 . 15 CASSVGLAGGYEQYF TGTGCCAGCAGCGTCGGACTAGCGGGGGGCTACGAGCAGTACTTC
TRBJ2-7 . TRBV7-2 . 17 CASSLPRDLLPSYEQYF TGTGCCAGCAGCTTACCCCGGGATTTACTACCCTCCTACGAGCAGTACTTC
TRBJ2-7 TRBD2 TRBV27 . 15 CASRNAGTSGYEQYF TGTGCCAGCAGGAACGCCGGGACTAGCGGGTACGAGCAGTACTTC
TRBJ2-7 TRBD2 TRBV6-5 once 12 CASSYPGGEQYF TGTGCCAGCAGTTACCCCGGGGGGGAGCAGTACTTC
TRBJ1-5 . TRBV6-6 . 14 CASSYSTLSQPQHF TGTGCCAGCAGTTACTCAACCCTCAGTCAGCCCCAGCATTTT
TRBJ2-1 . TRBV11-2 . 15 CASSLIPGAYNEQFF TGTGCCAGCAGCTTAATACCAGGCGCTTACAATGAGCAGTTCTTC
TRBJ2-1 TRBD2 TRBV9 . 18 CASSAPRVVAGDYNEQFF TGTGCCAGCAGCGCCCCTCGGGTGGTAGCGGGAGACTACAATGAGCAGTTCTTC
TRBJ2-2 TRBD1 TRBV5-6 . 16 CASSGLQGYNTGELFF TGTGCCAGCAGCGGGCTACAGGGGTATAACACCGGGGAGCTGTTTTTT
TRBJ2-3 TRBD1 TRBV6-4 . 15 CASSSGTGDSDTQYF TGTGCCAGCAGCTCCGGGACAGGGGACTCAGATACGCAGTATTTT
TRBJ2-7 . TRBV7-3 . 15 CASSLSTGDAYEQYF TGTGCCAGCAGCTTATCGACGGGGGACGCCTACGAGCAGTACTTC
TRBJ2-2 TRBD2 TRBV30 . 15 CAWSLLAGNTGELFF TGTGCCTGGAGTCTTTTAGCGGGAAACACCGGGGAGCTGTTTTTT
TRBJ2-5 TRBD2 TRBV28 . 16 CASRFREGFVQETQYF TGTGCCAGCAGGTTTCGGGAGGGGTTCGTGCAAGAGACCCAGTACTTC
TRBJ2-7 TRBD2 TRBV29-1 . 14 CSASGGGHSYEQYF TGCAGCGCCTCGGGGGGGGGCCACTCCTACGAGCAGTACTTC
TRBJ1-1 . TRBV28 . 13 CASSGGGNTEAFF TGTGCCAGCAGTGGAGGGGGGAACACTGAAGCTTTCTTT
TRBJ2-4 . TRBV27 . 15 CASSDTILAKNIQYF TGTGCCAGCAGTGACACGATACTAGCCAAAAACATTCAGTACTTC
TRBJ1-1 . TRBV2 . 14 CASSFAGMNTEAFF TGTGCCAGCAGTTTTGCAGGGATGAACACTGAAGCTTTCTTT
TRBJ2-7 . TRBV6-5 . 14 CASSLAVTSYEQYF TGTGCCAGCAGCTTAGCGGTAACCTCCTACGAGCAGTACTTC
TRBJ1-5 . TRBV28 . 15 CASTPPQGNNQPQHF TGTGCCAGCACACCCCCCCAGGGGAATAATCAGCCCCAGCATTTT
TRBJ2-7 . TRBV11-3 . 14 CASSFRGVPYEQYF TGTGCCAGCAGCTTTAGGGGGGTCCCCTACGAGCAGTACTTC
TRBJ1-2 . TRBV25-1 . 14 CASSELVLNYGYTF TGTGCCAGCAGTGAATTGGTACTTAACTATGGCTACACCTTC
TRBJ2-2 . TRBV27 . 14 CASSFYKGTGELFF TGTGCCAGCAGTTTTTATAAGGGGACCGGGGAGCTGTTTTTT
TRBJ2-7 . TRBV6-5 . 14 CASSSGGIWIEQYF TGTGCCAGCAGTTCCGGAGGCATCTGGATCGAGCAGTACTTC
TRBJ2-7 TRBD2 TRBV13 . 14 CASSSGLAGEEQYF TGTGCCAGCAGCTCCGGACTAGCGGGAGAAGAGCAGTACTTC
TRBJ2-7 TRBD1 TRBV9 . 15 CASSAQGQGGARQYF TGTGCCAGCAGCGCTCAAGGACAGGGGGGGGCGAGGCAGTACTTC
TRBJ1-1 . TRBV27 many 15 CASSLTVRGRSEAFF TGTGCCAGCAGTCTCACCGTTCGGGGGCGGTCTGAAGCTTTCTTT
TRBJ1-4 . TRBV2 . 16 CASSEARTILFEKLFF TGTGCCAGCAGTGAAGCAAGGACGATCTTGTTTGAAAAACTGTTTTTT
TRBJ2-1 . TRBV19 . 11 CASRIYNEQFF TGTGCCAGTAGGATCTACAATGAGCAGTTCTTC
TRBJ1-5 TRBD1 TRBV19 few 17 CASRPGTGAYSNQPQHF TGTGCCAGTAGGCCCGGGACAGGGGCGTATAGCAATCAGCCCCAGCATTTT
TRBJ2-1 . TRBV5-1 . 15 CASSPEDWMRNEQFF TGCGCCAGCAGCCCGGAGGACTGGATGAGGAATGAGCAGTTCTTC
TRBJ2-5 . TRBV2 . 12 CASTGVGETQYF TGTGCCAGCACGGGAGTCGGAGAGACCCAGTACTTC
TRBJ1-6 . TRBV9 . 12 CASSADGSPLHF TGTGCCAGCAGCGCCGACGGATCACCCCTCCACTTT
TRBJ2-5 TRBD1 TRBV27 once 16 CASSLWQGAIQETQYF TGTGCCAGCAGTTTATGGCAGGGGGCGATCCAAGAGACCCAGTACTTC